This T cell receptor beta chain is from a study of blood T cell repertoires in COVID-19. The V segment lost 6 bases and the J segment 1 base; nucleotides outside the gene matches: 9. Looked up from germline, CDR1 is WSHSY and CDR2 is SAAADI. The CDR3 runs 16 residues. Assay: immunoSEQ multiplex PCR; the TCRdb copy retains only in-frame clones and omits some. The data show roughly 200,000 clones, roughly 84% seen once. The rearrangement uses TRBV10-2 and TRBJ2-4; 7 positions agree with TRBD1. Source material: PBMCs or T cells enriched from blood (not recorded which). This TCR was recovered from a woman aged 30 to 39 who had been exposed to COVID-19. Written as DNA, the CDR3 is TGCGCCAGCAGATCCACAGGGGATATGGCCAAAAACATTCAGTACTTC. This gives the protein CASRSTGDMAKNIQYF.